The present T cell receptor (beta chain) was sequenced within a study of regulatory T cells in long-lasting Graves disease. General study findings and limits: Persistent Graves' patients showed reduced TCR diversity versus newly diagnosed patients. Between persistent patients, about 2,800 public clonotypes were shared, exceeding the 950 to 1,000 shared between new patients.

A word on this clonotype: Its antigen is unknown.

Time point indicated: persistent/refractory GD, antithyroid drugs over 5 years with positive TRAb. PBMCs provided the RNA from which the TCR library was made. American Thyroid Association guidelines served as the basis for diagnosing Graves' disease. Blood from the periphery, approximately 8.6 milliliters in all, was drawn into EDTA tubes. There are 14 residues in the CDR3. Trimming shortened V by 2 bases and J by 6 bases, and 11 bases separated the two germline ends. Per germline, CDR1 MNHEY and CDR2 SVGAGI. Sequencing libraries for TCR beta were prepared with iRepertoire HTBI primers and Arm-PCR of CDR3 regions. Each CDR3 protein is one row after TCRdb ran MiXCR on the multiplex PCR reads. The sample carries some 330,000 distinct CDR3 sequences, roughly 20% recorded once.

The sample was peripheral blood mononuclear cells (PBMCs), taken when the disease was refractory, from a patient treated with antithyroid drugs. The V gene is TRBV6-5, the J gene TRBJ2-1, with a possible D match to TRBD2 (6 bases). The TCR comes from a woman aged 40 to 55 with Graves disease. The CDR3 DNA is TGTGCCAGCAGTTACGGAGGGAGCGGCAATGAGCAGTTCTTC. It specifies CASSYGGSGNEQFF.